The 3 T cell receptor beta chains listed next were all sequenced from one sample in a study of cytomegalovirus exposure and HLA in healthy donors. The PCR ran on 60 Vbeta and 13 Jbeta primers. Produced via immunoSEQ multiplex PCR; TCRdb's table is partial and in-frame only. The sample has over 75,000 clones; about 75% are singletons. Sequenced input: PBMCs. Receptors were obtained from a female donor in good health and CMV-seronegative.

This rearrangement joins TRBV30 to TRBJ1-2, with D tentatively TRBD1 (5 bases). CDR1 and CDR2 (germline): GTSNPN, SVGIG (reference sequence). Between the trimmed V and J ends, which lost 1 base and 4 bases, there was a span of 10 bases. This CDR3 has 13 amino acids. The CDR3 DNA sequence: TGTGCCTGGAGTGAAAATCAGGGCTATGGCTACACCTTC. Encoded protein: CAWSENQGYGYTF.

The chain couples TRBV5-4 to TRBJ2-3; 9 nucleotides align to TRBD2. From germline, CDR1 is SGHNT and CDR2 YYREEE (reference sequence). V was pared by 0 bases and J by 3 bases, with 8 bases of the junction left unmatched. CDR3 length: 17 amino acids. CDR3 sequence: CASSLGSSGSVTDTQYF. The CDR3 nucleotides read TGTGCCAGCAGCTTGGGCAGTAGCGGGAGTGTGACAGATACGCAGTATTTT.

J is TRBJ2-3 and V is TRBV9, with 8 bases lining up with TRBD2. The CDR3 spans 15 residues. The ends lost 3 bases at V and 6 bases at J; junction bases unmatched: 9. The germline V gene encodes CDR1 SGDLS and CDR2 YYNGEE. The chain's CDR3 is CASSAVAGPMDTQYF. Here the CDR3 DNA reads TGTGCCAGCAGCGCCGTAGCGGGGCCCATGGATACGCAGTATTTT.